This T cell receptor beta chain was obtained from a study of blood T cell repertoires in COVID-19. Looking at the study overall: Collection of acute and convalescent COVID-19 samples took place in the United States, Italy and Spain. The analysed material was cDNA or gDNA that came from T cells, B-cell-depleted T cells, or PBMCs.

Original data processing: Nucleated cell number was recorded as an estimate derived from reference gene primer amplification. Sequencing was performed with immunoSEQ multiplex PCR; in TCRdb, only in-frame clones are kept and a portion is missing. V and J calls and clone size are given by that table; D and trimming were obtained from the DNA. The sample consists of approximately 260,000 clones, 65% to 85% of them appearing once. The sample consisted of peripheral blood. The source is a woman in her thirties or forties with active or convalescent COVID-19.

CDR3 sequence reads: CASRERGGSYNEQFF. The CDR3 DNA reads as TGCGCCAGCAGAGAGCGGGGGGGCTCCTACAATGAGCAGTTCTTC. The chain employs TRBV5-1 and TRBJ2-1, with TRBD2 matching over 10 bases. The CDR3 spans 15 residues. Germline CDR1 and CDR2: SGHRS and YFSETQ. V lost 5 bases, J lost 0 bases, and 2 bases stayed unmatched.